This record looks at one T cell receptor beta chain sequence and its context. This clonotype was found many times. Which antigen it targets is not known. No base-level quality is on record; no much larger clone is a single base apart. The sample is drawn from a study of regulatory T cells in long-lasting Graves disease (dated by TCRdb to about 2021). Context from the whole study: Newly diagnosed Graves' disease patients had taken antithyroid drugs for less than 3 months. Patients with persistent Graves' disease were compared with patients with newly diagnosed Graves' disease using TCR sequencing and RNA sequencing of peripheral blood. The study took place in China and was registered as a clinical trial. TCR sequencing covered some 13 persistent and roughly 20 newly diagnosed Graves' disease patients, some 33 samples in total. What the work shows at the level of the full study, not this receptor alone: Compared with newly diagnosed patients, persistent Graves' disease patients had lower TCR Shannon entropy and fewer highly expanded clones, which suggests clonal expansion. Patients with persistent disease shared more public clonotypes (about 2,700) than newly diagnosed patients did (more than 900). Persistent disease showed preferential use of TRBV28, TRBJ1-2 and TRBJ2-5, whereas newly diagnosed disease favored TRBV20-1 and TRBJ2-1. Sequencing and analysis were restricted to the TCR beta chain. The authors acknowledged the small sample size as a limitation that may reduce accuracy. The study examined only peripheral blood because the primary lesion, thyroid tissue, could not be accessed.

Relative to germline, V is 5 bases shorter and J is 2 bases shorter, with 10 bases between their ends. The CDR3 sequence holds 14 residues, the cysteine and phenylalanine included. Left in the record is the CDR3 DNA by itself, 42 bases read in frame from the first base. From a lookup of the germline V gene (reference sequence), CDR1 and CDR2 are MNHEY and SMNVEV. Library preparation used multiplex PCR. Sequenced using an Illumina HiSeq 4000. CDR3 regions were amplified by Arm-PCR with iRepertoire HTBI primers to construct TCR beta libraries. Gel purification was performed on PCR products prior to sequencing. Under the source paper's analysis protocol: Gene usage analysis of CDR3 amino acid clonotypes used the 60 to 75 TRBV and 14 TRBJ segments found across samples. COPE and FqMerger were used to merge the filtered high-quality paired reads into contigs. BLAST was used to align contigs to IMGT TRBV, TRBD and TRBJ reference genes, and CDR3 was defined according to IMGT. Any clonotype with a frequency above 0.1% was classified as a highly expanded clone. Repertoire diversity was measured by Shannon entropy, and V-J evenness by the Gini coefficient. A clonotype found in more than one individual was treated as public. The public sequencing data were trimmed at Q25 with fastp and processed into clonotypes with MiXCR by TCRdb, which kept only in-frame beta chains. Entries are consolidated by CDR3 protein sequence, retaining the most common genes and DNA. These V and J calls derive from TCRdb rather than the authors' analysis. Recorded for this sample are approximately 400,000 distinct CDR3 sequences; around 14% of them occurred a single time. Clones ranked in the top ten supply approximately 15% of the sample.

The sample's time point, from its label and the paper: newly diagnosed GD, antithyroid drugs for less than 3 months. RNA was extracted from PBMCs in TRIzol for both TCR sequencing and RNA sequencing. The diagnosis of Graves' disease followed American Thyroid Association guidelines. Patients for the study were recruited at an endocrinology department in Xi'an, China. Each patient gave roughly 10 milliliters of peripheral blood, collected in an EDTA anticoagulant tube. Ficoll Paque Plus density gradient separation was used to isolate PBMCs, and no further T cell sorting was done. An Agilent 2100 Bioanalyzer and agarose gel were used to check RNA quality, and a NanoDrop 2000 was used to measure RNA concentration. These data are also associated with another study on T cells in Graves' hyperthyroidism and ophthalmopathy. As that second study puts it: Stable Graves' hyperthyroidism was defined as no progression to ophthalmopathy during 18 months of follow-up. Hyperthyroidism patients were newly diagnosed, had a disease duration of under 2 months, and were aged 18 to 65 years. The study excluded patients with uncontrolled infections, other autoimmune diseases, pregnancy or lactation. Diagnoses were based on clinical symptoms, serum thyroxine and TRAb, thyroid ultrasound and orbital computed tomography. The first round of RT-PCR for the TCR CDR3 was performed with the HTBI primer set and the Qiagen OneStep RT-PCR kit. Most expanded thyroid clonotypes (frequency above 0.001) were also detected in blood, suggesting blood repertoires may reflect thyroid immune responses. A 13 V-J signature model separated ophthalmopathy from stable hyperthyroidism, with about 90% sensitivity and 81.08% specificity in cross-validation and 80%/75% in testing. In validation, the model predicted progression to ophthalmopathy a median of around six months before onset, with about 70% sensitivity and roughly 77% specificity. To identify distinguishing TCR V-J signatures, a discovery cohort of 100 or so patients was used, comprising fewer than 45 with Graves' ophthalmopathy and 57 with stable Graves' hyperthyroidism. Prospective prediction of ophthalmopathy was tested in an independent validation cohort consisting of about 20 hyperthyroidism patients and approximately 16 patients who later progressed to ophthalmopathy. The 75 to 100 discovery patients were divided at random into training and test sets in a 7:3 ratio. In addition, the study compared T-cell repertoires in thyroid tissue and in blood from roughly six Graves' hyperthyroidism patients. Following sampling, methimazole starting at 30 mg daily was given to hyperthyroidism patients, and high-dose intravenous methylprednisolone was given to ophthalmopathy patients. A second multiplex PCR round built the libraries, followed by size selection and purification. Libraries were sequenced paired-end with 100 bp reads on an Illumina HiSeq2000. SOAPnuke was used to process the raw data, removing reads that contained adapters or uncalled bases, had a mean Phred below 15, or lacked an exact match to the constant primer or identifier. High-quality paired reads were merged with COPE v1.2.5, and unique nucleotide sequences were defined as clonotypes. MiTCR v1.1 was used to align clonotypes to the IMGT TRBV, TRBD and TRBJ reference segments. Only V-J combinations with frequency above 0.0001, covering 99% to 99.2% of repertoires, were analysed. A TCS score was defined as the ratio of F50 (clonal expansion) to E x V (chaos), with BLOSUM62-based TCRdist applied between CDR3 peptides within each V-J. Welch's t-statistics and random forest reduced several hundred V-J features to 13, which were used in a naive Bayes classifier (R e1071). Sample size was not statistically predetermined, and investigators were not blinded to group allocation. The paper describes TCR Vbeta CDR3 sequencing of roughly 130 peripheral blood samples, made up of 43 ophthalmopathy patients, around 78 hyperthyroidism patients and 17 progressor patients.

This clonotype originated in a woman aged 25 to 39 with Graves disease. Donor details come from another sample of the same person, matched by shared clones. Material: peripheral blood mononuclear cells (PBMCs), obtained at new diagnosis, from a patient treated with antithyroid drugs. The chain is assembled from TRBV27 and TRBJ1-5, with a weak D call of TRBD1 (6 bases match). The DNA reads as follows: TGTGCCAGCAGTAGGGGGGAAGGCAATCAGCCCCAGCATTTT. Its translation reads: CASSRGEGNQPQHF.